A selection of T cell receptor beta chains follows, all from one sample in a study of T cells in Graves' hyperthyroidism and ophthalmopathy. TCRdb redid the calling of the multiplex PCR reads with MiXCR, one entry per CDR3 protein. The table lists approximately 430,000 distinct CDR3 sequences, approximately 15% of them singletons. Sequenced: blood. The receptors originated from a man between 18 and 29 years old with Graves' ophthalmopathy. CDR3s include the opening cysteine and the closing phenylalanine or tryptophan. D genes are given only for firm matches. Clone size is not always given. Where it is, it says once, few, many or a class for expanded clones.

few,TRBJ1-3,NA,TRBV7-2,CASSLVSGFHNPRSGNTIYF,TGTGCCAGCAGCTTAGTATCGGGATTTCACAACCCGAGGTCTGGAAACACCATATATTTT
many,TRBJ2-2,NA,TRBV30,CAWSLANTGELFF,TGTGCCTGGAGTTTGGCGAACACCGGGGAGCTGTTTTTT
few,TRBJ2-7,NA,TRBV6-5,CASSYSSRGWEQYF,TGTGCCAGCAGTTACTCTTCTCGTGGGTGGGAGCAGTACTTC
many,TRBJ2-5,NA,TRBV20-1,CSARDRGQQETQYF,TGCAGTGCTAGAGACAGGGGACAACAAGAGACCCAGTACTTC
NA,TRBJ2-5,TRBD2,TRBV5-6,CASSLAGVVETQYF,TGTGCCAGCAGTTTAGCGGGGGTCGTTGAGACCCAGTACTTC
many,TRBJ2-3,NA,TRBV5-8,CASRKGDGTDTQYF,TGTGCCAGCAGAAAGGGGGATGGCACAGATACGCAGTATTTT
NA,TRBJ1-1,NA,TRBV7-2,CASSASHQSTEAFF,TGTGCCAGCAGTGCAAGTCACCAGAGCACTGAAGCTTTCTTT
many,TRBJ1-1,TRBD1,TRBV20-1,CSAESPDRVTEAFF,TGCAGTGCGGAATCCCCCGACAGGGTCACTGAAGCTTTCTTT
NA,TRBJ2-1,TRBD2,TRBV27,CASSLFSSSRGRVYNEQFF,TGTGCCAGCAGTTTATTTTCTAGTTCGCGCGGGAGGGTATACAATGAGCAGTTCTTC
few,TRBJ1-6,TRBD1,TRBV5-1,CASSGGQGASGSPLHF,TGCGCCAGCAGCGGAGGACAGGGGGCGTCTGGTTCACCCCTCCACTTT